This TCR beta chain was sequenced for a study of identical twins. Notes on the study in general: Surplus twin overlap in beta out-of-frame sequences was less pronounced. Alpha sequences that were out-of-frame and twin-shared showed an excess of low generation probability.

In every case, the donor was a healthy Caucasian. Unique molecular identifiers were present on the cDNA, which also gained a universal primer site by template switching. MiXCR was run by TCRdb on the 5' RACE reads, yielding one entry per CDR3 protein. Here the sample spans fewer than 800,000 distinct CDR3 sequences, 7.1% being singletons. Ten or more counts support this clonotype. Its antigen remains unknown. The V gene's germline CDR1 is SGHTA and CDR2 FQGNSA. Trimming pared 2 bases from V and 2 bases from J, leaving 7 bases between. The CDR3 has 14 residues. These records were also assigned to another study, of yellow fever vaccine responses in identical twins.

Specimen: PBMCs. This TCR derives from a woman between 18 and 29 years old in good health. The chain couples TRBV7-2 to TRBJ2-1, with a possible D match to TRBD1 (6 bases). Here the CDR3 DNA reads TGTGCCAGCAGCTTAACAGGGACCTACAATGAGCAGTTCTTC. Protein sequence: CASSLTGTYNEQFF.